These 14 T cell receptor beta chains came from one sample sequenced in a study of blood T cell repertoires in COVID-19 (dated by TCRdb to the early 2020s). Library construction relied on the immunoSEQ multiplex PCR assay. TCRdb obtained this table from immuneACCESS and retained in-frame rearrangements with V and J assigned. These tables miss some clones; where compared with another copy, unresolved V genes account for less than half of the shortfall, and the remainder is unexplained. For this sample the table gives roughly 380,000 clones, of which roughly 90% were detected only once. The ten largest clones add up to under 2% of the sample. Sequenced sample: peripheral blood. All receptors come from a woman in her forties with COVID-19, enrolled during active disease.

The chain carries TRBV5-8 and TRBJ1-4; D may be TRBD1 (5 bases). The CDR3 has 16 amino acids. V was trimmed by 2 bases and J by 0 bases, leaving 11 bases between them. Germline values: CDR1 SGHTS, CDR2 YDEGEE. The CDR3 sequence: CASSFGRATTNEKLFF. CDR3 bases: TGTGCCAGCAGCTTTGGCAGGGCCACAACTAATGAAAAACTGTTTTTT.

The chain has TRBV28 and TRBJ1-1; D might be TRBD1 (6 bases). CDR1 is MDHEN, CDR2 SYDVKM, per germline. V was cut by 1 base and J by 1 base, with 13 bases left in between. The CDR3 runs to 16 residues. The CDR3 loop is CASSLSAGAKNTEAFF. CDR3 coding DNA: TGTGCCAGCAGTTTATCAGCAGGGGCAAAGAACACTGAAGCTTTCTTT.

The rearrangement links TRBV5-1 to TRBJ2-7, with 8 positions matching TRBD2. The CDR3 is 16 amino acids. The junction had 8 bases not matched to a gene; V was cut back by 2 bases and J by 1 base. CDR1 and CDR2 (germline): SGHRS, YFSETQ. The chain's CDR3 is CASSFHGGGRSYEQYF. As DNA, the CDR3 is TGCGCCAGCAGCTTTCACGGGGGGGGTCGGTCCTACGAGCAGTACTTC. The full variable domain, in which reference TRBV5-1 and TRBJ2-7 provide the parts outside the CDR3, is KAGVTQTPRYLIKTRGQQVTLSCSPISGHRSVSWYQQTPGQGLQFLFEYFSETQRNKGNFPGRFSGRQFSNSRSEMNVSTLELGDSALYLCASSFHGGGRSYEQYFGPGTRLTVT.

V is TRBV7-8 and J is TRBJ2-7; 9 bases match TRBD2. Looked up from germline, CDR1 is SGHVS and CDR2 is FQNEAQ. V lost 3 bases and J lost 1; bases outside the gene matches: 10. The CDR3 consists of 17 residues. The CDR3 is CASSFTRTSAGSYEQYF. Written as DNA, the CDR3 is TGTGCCAGCAGCTTCACCCGGACTAGCGCTGGATCCTACGAGCAGTACTTC.

This clone was counted a single time. The V and J genes are TRBV7-8 and TRBJ2-7; a weak D match, TRBD2 (7 bases). Germline CDR1 is SGHVS and CDR2 is FQNEAQ. The CDR3 is made up of 12 amino acids. The V gene lost 1 base and the J gene lost 7 bases, with 8 bases spanning the gap. For the CDR3, the DNA is TGTGCCAGCAGCTTAGAGGGGGGGGAGCAGTACTTC. This sequence encodes CASSLEGGEQYF.

The chain combines TRBV29-1 with TRBJ1-1; D not resolved. The CDR3 totals 13 residues. CDR1 SQVTM and CDR2 ANQGSEA come from the germline V gene. Trimming pared 5 bases from V and 0 bases from J, leaving 10 bases between. The CDR3 loop reads CSVLGLLNTEAFF. CDR3 DNA sequence: TGCAGCGTTTTAGGACTTTTGAACACTGAAGCTTTCTTT.

Turning to this clone: The junction shows a germline mismatch at one end, possibly a read error. The J gene is TRBJ2-7, the V gene TRBV28; D perhaps matches TRBD2 (6 bases). Germline CDR1 is MDHEN and CDR2 is SYDVKM. There are 15 residues in the CDR3. The CDR3 DNA sequence: TGTGCCAGCAGGGGGGGTCCCAATCCCCCCTACCTTTTCAACTTC. Translated: CASRGGPNPPYLFNF. Filled out from reference TRBV28 and TRBJ2-7, the complete variable domain reads DVKVTQSSRYLVKRTGEKVFLECVQDMDHENMFWYRQDPGLGLRLIYFSYDVKMKEKGDIPEGYSVSREKKERFSLILESASTNQTSMYLCASRGGPNPPYLFNFGPGTRLTVT.

The chain joins TRBV10-3 to TRBJ2-1, with 7 bases matching TRBD1. This CDR3 has 15 residues. Germline CDR1 ENHRY, CDR2 SYGVKD. V lost 5 bases, J lost 4 bases, and 8 bases stayed unmatched. The CDR3 nucleotides read TGTGCCATCAGTCCACAGGGGAGCGAGTACAATGAGCAGTTCTTC. As protein: CAISPQGSEYNEQFF.

This clone turned up a few times. J is TRBJ1-3 and V is TRBV24-1, with 7 bases lining up with TRBD1. CDR3 length: 16 residues. After removal of 0 bases from V and 3 bases from J, the junction contained 4 bases not matched to a gene. CDR1 and CDR2 (germline): KGHDR, SFDVKD. The CDR3: CATSDLQQGFGNTIYF. The CDR3 coding sequence is TGTGCCACCAGTGATTTGCAACAGGGGTTTGGAAACACCATATATTTT.

V and J are TRBV19 and TRBJ2-7, with 7 bases lining up with TRBD2. This CDR3 region has 14 residues. The V gene's germline CDR1 is LNHDA and CDR2 SQIVND (reference sequence). V dropped 4 bases and J dropped 6; count of bases not matched to a gene: 9. This CDR3 is CASSTGRVVREQYF. The CDR3 region has the DNA TGTGCCAGTAGTACAGGGAGGGTTGTGCGCGAGCAGTACTTC.

This clone was seen a handful of times. V gene TRBV6-1 combines with J gene TRBJ1-4, with D tentatively TRBD1 (5 bases). Germline CDR1 and CDR2: MNHNS and SASEGT. Deletions cut 4 bases from V and 4 bases from J, with 22 bases between. CDR3 length: 18 residues. The CDR3 coding sequence is TGTGCCAGCAGTGCCCCTCTTACCGTAGGACACTTTAATGAAAAACTGTTTTTT. It yields the protein CASSAPLTVGHFNEKLFF.

The CDR3 reads CAWSVWQGRDTQYF. CDR3 DNA: TGTGCCTGGAGTGTATGGCAGGGGAGAGATACGCAGTATTTT. The J gene is TRBJ2-3, the V gene TRBV30; D is possibly TRBD1 (6 bases). Per germline, CDR1 GTSNPN and CDR2 SVGIG (reference sequence). The V end was cut by 0 bases, the J end by 5 bases, with 12 bases between. The CDR3 consists of 14 residues.

V is TRBV11-3 and J is TRBJ2-1; 7 nucleotides line up with TRBD2. J was trimmed by 5 bases and V by 0 bases; bases with no gene match: 16. Germline V CDR1 and CDR2: SGHNT, YENEEA. The CDR3 covers 19 residues. CDR3 protein: CASSLDSRYGRETDNEQFF. CDR3 bases: TGTGCCAGCAGCTTAGATTCACGGTATGGGCGGGAGACAGACAATGAGCAGTTCTTC.

This clone has a single count. The chain joins TRBV6-2 or TRBV6-3 to TRBJ1-4; TRBD1 matches at 7 bases. Per the germline V gene, CDR1 is MNHEY and CDR2 is SVGEGT. The length of the CDR3 is 15 residues. V shed 0 bases and J 12 bases; nucleotides not matched to a gene: 10. CDR3 DNA: TGTGCCAGCAGTTACTCGGACAGGTCCTTGGAGGAACTGTTTTTT. It codes for CASSYSDRSLEELFF.